This record looks at one T cell receptor beta chain sequence and its context. Its antigen is still unknown. No quality values exist for individual bases; no much larger clone is one base distant. CDR3 length: 14 amino acids, cysteine to phenylalanine. Just the 42-base CDR3 DNA is kept, in frame starting at base 1. Relative to germline, V is 5 bases shorter and J is 0 bases shorter, with 8 bases between their ends. Sequences SGHRS (CDR1) and YFSETQ (CDR2) are obtained from the germline V gene. The sample comes from a study of blood T cell repertoires in COVID-19 (dated by TCRdb to about 2020). Study-wide context: Samples covering the acute and convalescent phases of COVID-19 were provided by collaborators in the United States, Italy and Spain. The material from the prospective study consisted of cDNA or gDNA derived from T cells, B-cell-depleted T cells, or PBMCs. The dataset comprised deeply sampled blood TCRbeta repertoires from subjects exposed to, actively infected with, or recovered from COVID-19. A freely available public database, intended as a resource for researchers studying the immune response to SARS-CoV-2, is where the repertoires were released. Samples came from the ongoing ImmuneRACE study (first 160 participants) plus 1,254 subjects from 6 global collaborators. Nearly every sample came with metadata listing a de-identified subject ID, COVID-19 status, age in years and sex. HLA class I and class II types, where available, came from metadata supplied by the sample provider rather than from assay-based typing.

Collaborating institutions collected whole blood in K2EDTA tubes following their own protocols. Collaborator samples were shipped for TCRbeta analysis as frozen whole blood, isolated PBMCs, or DNA extracted from either sample type. On the study overall, not on this receptor specifically: The amount of clinical and demographic metadata varied by source and participant and was provided uncurated.

TCRbeta CDR3 regions were amplified from genomic DNA using the immunoSEQ Assay, a bias-controlled multiplex PCR. The paper's data handling went like this. Nucleated cell counts per sample were estimated from amplification of reference gene primers within the assay. Sequence reads were collapsed and filtered to measure the absolute abundance of every unique TCRbeta CDR3 rearrangement. For each sample, productive Simpson clonality was calculated as the square root of Simpson's diversity index across productive rearrangements. TCRdb's version of the immuneACCESS table is confined to in-frame rearrangements and falls short of the full clone set. An unresolved V gene accounts for under half of the shortfall where checked; the remainder is of unknown origin. V and J calls and clone size are as listed in that table; D and trimming were resolved from the DNA. A total of tens of thousands of clones appear in this sample, 88% of them only once. The ten largest make up roughly 19% of the sample.

The source material was peripheral blood. The rearrangement combines TRBV5-1 with TRBJ1-4; no D gene call is confident. The source is a human donor in a cohort sampled during active COVID-19. The DNA sequence is as follows: TGCGCCAGCAGTCCTCACTCAACTAATGAAAAACTGTTTTTT. The encoded protein is CASSPHSTNEKLFF.